These T cell receptor beta chains were read from a single sample in a study of blood T cells in healthy people across ages. TCRdb processed the 5' RACE reads anew with MiXCR; each CDR3 protein has one entry. The sample has fewer than 1,000,000 distinct CDR3 sequences, about 42% seen once. Specimen: blood. The receptor source for this set is a man aged 55 to 70 in good health. CDR3s include the opening cysteine and the closing phenylalanine or tryptophan. Fields, in order: D gene, clone size, V gene, J gene, CDR3 protein, CDR3 DNA. D genes are given only for firm matches. Not every row has a clone size; where given, it reads once, few, many or a size class.

TRBD2	-	TRBV7-2	TRBJ2-1	CASSSKRLAGLGVNEQFF	TGTGCCAGCAGCTCAAAAAGGCTAGCGGGTCTCGGAGTGAATGAGCAGTTCTTC
TRBD1	many	TRBV29-1	TRBJ2-2	CSVGQGAKGGELFF	TGCAGCGTCGGACAGGGGGCGAAAGGCGGGGAGCTGTTTTTT
-	-	TRBV12-3/TRBV12-4	TRBJ2-7	CASSLGARRQSYEQYF	TGTGCCAGCAGTTTAGGAGCCAGACGTCAGTCCTACGAGCAGTACTTC
-	-	TRBV20-1	TRBJ2-5	CSAGSWGQGRETQYF	TGCAGTGCTGGCAGCTGGGGCCAGGGCCGGGAGACCCAGTACTTC
-	many	TRBV6-6	TRBJ2-7	CASTTGLGDEQYF	TGTGCCAGCACCACGGGCCTGGGGGACGAGCAGTACTTC
TRBD1	few	TRBV7-2	TRBJ1-2	CASSFGDRGYGYTF	TGTGCCAGCAGCTTTGGGGACAGGGGCTATGGCTACACCTTC
TRBD2	-	TRBV29-1	TRBJ2-1	CSVAGGRARSVNEQFF	TGCAGCGTTGCGGGAGGTCGGGCCCGGAGTGTTAATGAGCAGTTCTTC
-	-	TRBV9	TRBJ2-7	CASSPRRGDYEQYF	TGTGCCAGCAGCCCGAGGAGAGGGGACTACGAGCAGTACTTC
TRBD1	few	TRBV7-8	TRBJ2-3	CAGSPRQGADTQYF	TGTGCCGGCAGCCCCCGGCAGGGGGCAGATACGCAGTATTTT
-	many	TRBV29-1	TRBJ2-7	CSVGGVSYEQYF	TGCAGCGTTGGTGGGGTTTCCTACGAGCAGTACTTC
TRBD1	few	TRBV3-1	TRBJ2-7	CASRPTGIPYEQYF	TGTGCCAGCAGGCCGACAGGGATCCCCTACGAGCAGTACTTC
-	-	TRBV15	TRBJ1-6	CATSRERMPLHF	TGTGCCACCAGCAGAGAGAGGATGCCCCTCCACTTT
-	-	TRBV7-2	TRBJ2-3	CASSATTSTDTQYF	TGTGCCAGCAGCGCTACTACTAGCACAGATACGCAGTATTTT
-	many	TRBV29-1	TRBJ2-1	CSVRISYNEQFF	TGCAGCGTTAGAATATCCTACAATGAGCAGTTCTTC
-	-	TRBV7-2	TRBJ1-3	CASSRRGSGNTIYF	TGTGCCAGCAGCAGAAGGGGATCTGGAAACACCATATATTTT
TRBD1	few	TRBV3-1	TRBJ2-3	CASSQDLTGGGDTQYF	TGTGCCAGCAGCCAAGATCTGACAGGGGGCGGAGATACGCAGTATTTT
-	-	TRBV2	TRBJ2-5	CASTSMGGAEETQYF	TGTGCCAGCACCTCAATGGGGGGCGCAGAAGAGACCCAGTACTTC
-	-	TRBV7-2	TRBJ2-1	CASSPGRSISEQFF	TGTGCCAGCAGCCCGGGACGCTCGATCAGTGAGCAGTTCTTC
-	-	TRBV20-1	TRBJ1-5	CSATKGLYQPQHF	TGCAGTGCTACTAAGGGGCTCTATCAGCCCCAGCATTTT
-	-	TRBV20-1	TRBJ1-6	CSARGPELWALHF	TGCAGTGCTAGAGGACCTGAACTTTGGGCCCTCCACTTT
-	few	TRBV6-5	TRBJ1-5	CASGPGGTTGQPQHF	TGTGCCAGCGGACCGGGGGGCACTACGGGTCAGCCCCAGCATTTT
-	-	TRBV15	TRBJ2-7	CATSRDRGIHEQYF	TGTGCCACCAGCAGAGATCGAGGGATCCACGAGCAGTACTTC
-	few	TRBV3-1	TRBJ1-4	CASSHRTTNEKLFF	TGTGCCAGCAGCCACCGGACAACTAATGAAAAACTGTTTTTT
-	-	TRBV29-1	TRBJ2-1	CSVGRRGGGNEQFF	TGCAGCGTTGGTCGCAGGGGAGGGGGCAATGAGCAGTTCTTC
-	-	TRBV29-1	TRBJ1-1	CSVVRGGRAETFF	TGCAGCGTTGTAAGGGGGGGTCGGGCTGAAACTTTCTTT
TRBD2	-	TRBV20-1	TRBJ2-3	CSAKDPAGVVDTQYF	TGCAGTGCTAAGGACCCGGCGGGGGTGGTAGATACGCAGTATTTT
-	-	TRBV21-1	TRBJ1-1	CASSIETGIRNLSTEAFF	TGTGCCAGCAGCATAGAGACAGGGATACGAAATTTGAGCACTGAAGCTTTCTTT
TRBD1	-	TRBV5-6	TRBJ1-4	CASSRLGRGRDEKLFF	TGTGCCAGCAGCCGGCTGGGCAGGGGGCGGGATGAAAAACTGTTTTTT
TRBD1	-	TRBV18	TRBJ1-6	CASSPGRGLDSPLHF	TGTGCCAGCTCACCAGGCAGGGGGCTGGATTCACCCCTCCACTTT
TRBD2	few	TRBV7-2	TRBJ2-3	CASSSSGTTSTQYF	TGTGCCAGCAGCTCCTCCGGGACTACGAGCACGCAGTATTTT
TRBD1	-	TRBV6-4	TRBJ2-1	CASSVDRGNVEQFF	TGTGCCAGCAGTGTCGACAGGGGGAACGTCGAGCAGTTCTTC
TRBD2	-	TRBV7-2	TRBJ2-7	CVSSPYSGGAPYEQYF	TGTGTCAGCAGCCCATATAGCGGGGGGGCCCCCTACGAGCAGTACTTC
-	few	TRBV10-3	TRBJ1-2	CAIGDEGGDYGYTF	TGTGCCATCGGGGACGAGGGAGGTGACTATGGCTACACCTTC
-	once	TRBV5-1	TRBJ2-7	CASSLNAGQVYNEQYF	TGCGCCAGCAGCTTAAACGCGGGACAAGTATACAATGAGCAGTACTTC
TRBD2	-	TRBV20-1	TRBJ2-2	CSAGTTQNTGELFF	TGCAGTGCTGGGACTACCCAGAACACCGGGGAGCTGTTTTTT
TRBD1	few	TRBV29-1	TRBJ1-2	CSVDDPGQGHSYGYTF	TGCAGCGTTGATGACCCTGGACAGGGGCATAGCTATGGCTACACCTTC
TRBD1	-	TRBV7-9	TRBJ2-3	CASSTPTTGAPTDTQYF	TGTGCCAGCAGCACACCTACGACAGGGGCGCCCACAGATACGCAGTATTTT
-	few	TRBV27	TRBJ1-1	CASRQTGLNTEAFF	TGTGCCAGCAGGCAGACGGGGTTGAACACTGAAGCTTTCTTT
-	once	TRBV29-1	TRBJ2-3	CSVEAGRETALITDTQYF	TGCAGCGTTGAAGCGGGTCGGGAGACCGCCTTGATCACAGATACGCAGTATTTT
TRBD1	-	TRBV4-1	TRBJ2-3	CASSQGPTGAPTDTQYF	TGCGCCAGCAGCCAAGGCCCTACAGGGGCCCCCACAGATACGCAGTATTTT
-	-	TRBV9	TRBJ2-5	CASSMNPSETQYF	TGTGCCAGCAGCATGAATCCGTCAGAGACCCAGTACTTC
-	-	TRBV27	TRBJ2-1	CASRFSIDHRQFF	TGTGCCAGCAGATTTTCGATAGATCATCGGCAGTTCTTC
TRBD1	-	TRBV30	TRBJ2-1	CAWSYLGTGNNEQFF	TGTGCCTGGAGTTATTTAGGGACAGGTAACAATGAGCAGTTCTTC
-	-	TRBV30	TRBJ2-7	CAWSAGLGYEQYF	TGTGCCTGGAGTGCAGGGTTGGGCTACGAGCAGTACTTC
-	-	TRBV27	TRBJ1-2	CASSLSFGVNYGYTF	TGTGCCAGCAGTTTATCGTTCGGGGTTAACTATGGCTACACCTTC
-	-	TRBV4-3	TRBJ2-3	CASSQDARSTDTQYF	TGCGCCAGCAGCCAAGATGCCCGGTCCACAGATACGCAGTATTTT
-	-	TRBV7-2	TRBJ1-1	CASSLSANTEAFF	TGTGCCAGCAGCTTAAGCGCAAACACTGAAGCTTTCTTT
-	-	TRBV6-2/TRBV6-3	TRBJ2-4	CASSYTAKNIQYF	TGTGCCAGCAGTTACACAGCCAAAAACATTCAGTACTTC
-	-	TRBV7-2	TRBJ2-3	CASSPWGLSTDTQYF	TGTGCCAGCAGCCCCTGGGGCCTTAGCACAGATACGCAGTATTTT
-	few	TRBV10-3	TRBJ2-3	CAISESNMGDTQYF	TGTGCCATCAGTGAGTCGAATATGGGTGATACGCAGTATTTT
-	-	TRBV6-6	TRBJ2-1	CASSADRRLQFF	TGTGCCAGCAGCGCGGACAGAAGGCTCCAGTTCTTC
TRBD1	few	TRBV20-1	TRBJ1-1	CSARGDRNTEAFF	TGCAGTGCTAGAGGGGACAGGAACACTGAAGCTTTCTTT
TRBD1	many	TRBV7-2	TRBJ1-1	CASSLVPNRGTEAFF	TGTGCCAGCAGCTTAGTCCCAAACAGGGGTACTGAAGCTTTCTTT
-	-	TRBV15	TRBJ2-4	CATSRDPRVAHIQYF	TGTGCCACCAGCAGAGATCCCAGGGTGGCGCACATTCAGTACTTC
-	-	TRBV20-1	TRBJ2-3	CSARAGTTSTDTQYF	TGCAGTGCTAGAGCCGGGACCACTAGCACAGATACGCAGTATTTT
-	few	TRBV7-7	TRBJ2-1	CASSLSGISEQFF	TGTGCCAGCAGCTTATCGGGGATAAGTGAGCAGTTCTTC
-	few	TRBV7-2	TRBJ2-7	CASSLLSDGTYEQYF	TGTGCCAGCAGCTTATTAAGTGACGGGACCTACGAGCAGTACTTC
TRBD1	few	TRBV10-1	TRBJ2-7	CASSEGDSSYEQYF	TGCGCCAGCAGTGAGGGGGACAGTTCCTACGAGCAGTACTTC
-	few	TRBV20-1	TRBJ2-4	CSASRIQGIAKNIQYF	TGCAGTGCTAGTCGAATACAGGGAATCGCCAAAAACATTCAGTACTTC